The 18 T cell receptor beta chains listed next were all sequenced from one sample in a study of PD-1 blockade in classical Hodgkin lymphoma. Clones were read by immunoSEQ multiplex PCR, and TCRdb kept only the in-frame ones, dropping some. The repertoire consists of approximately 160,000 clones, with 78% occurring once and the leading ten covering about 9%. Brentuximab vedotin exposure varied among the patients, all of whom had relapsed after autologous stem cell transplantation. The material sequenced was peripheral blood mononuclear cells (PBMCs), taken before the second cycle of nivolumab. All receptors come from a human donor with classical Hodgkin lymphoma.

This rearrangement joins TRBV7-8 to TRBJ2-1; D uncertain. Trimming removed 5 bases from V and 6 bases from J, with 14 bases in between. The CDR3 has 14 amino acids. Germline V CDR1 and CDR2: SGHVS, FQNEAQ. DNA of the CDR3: TGTGCCAGCAGCACCCGGGCCCTCCTCAATGAGCAGTTCTTC. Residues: CASSTRALLNEQFF. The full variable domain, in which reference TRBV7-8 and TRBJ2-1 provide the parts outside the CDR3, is GAGVSQSPRYKVAKRGQDVALRCDPISGHVSLFWYQQALGQGPEFLTYFQNEAQLDKSGLPSDRFFAERPEGSVSTLKIQRTQQEDSAVYLCASSTRALLNEQFFGPGTRLTVL.

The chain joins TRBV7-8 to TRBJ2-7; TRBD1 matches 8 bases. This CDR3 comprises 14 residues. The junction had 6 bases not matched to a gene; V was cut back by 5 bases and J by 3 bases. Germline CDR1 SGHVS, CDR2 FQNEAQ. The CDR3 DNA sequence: TGTGCCAGCAGCGCCGACAGGGGTAGCTACGAGCAGTACTTC. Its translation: CASSADRGSYEQYF.

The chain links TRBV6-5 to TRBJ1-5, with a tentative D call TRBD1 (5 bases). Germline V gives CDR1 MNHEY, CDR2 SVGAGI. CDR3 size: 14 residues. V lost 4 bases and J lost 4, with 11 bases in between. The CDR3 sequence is CASSSRGSNQPQHF. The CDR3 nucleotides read TGTGCCAGCAGTTCAAGGGGTTCAAATCAGCCCCAGCATTTT.

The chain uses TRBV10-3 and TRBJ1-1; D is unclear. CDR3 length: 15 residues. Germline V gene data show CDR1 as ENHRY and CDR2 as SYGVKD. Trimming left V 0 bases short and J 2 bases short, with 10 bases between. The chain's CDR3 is CAISESGWANTEAFF. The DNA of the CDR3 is TGTGCCATCAGTGAGTCCGGGTGGGCAAACACTGAAGCTTTCTTT.

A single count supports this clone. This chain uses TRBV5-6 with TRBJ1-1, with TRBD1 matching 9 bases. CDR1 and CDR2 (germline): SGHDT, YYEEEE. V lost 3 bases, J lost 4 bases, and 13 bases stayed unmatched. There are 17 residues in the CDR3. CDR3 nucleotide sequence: TGTGCCAGCAGCTCCCGACAGGGGGTGGTGATAGGCACTGAAGCTTTCTTT. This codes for CASSSRQGVVIGTEAFF.

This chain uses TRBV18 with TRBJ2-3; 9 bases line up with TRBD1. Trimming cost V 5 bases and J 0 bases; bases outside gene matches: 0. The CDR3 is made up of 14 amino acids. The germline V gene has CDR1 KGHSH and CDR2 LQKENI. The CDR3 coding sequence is TGTGCCAGCTCAGGGACAGGGAGCACAGATACGCAGTATTTT. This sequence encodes CASSGTGSTDTQYF.

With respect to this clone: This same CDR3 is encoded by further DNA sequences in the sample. The CDR3 DNA sequence: TGTGCCAGCAGCTTGGGTGGTGAGCAGTTCTTC. It specifies CASSLGGEQFF. This rearrangement joins TRBV5-6 to TRBJ2-1; no firm D call. V was trimmed by 0 bases and J by 9 bases, leaving 4 bases between them. Germline CDR1 reads SGHDT; CDR2 reads YYEEEE. This CDR3 contains 11 residues. The full variable domain, completed using reference TRBV5-6 and TRBJ2-1, is DAGVTQSPTHLIKTRGQQVTLRCSPKSGHDTVSWYQQALGQGPQFIFQYYEEEERQRGNFPDRFSGHQFPNYSSELNVNALLLGDSALYLCASSLGGEQFFGPGTRLTVL.

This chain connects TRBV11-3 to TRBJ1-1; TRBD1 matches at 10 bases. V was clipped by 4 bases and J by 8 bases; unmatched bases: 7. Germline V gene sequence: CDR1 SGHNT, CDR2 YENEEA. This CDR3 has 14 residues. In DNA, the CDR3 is TGTGCCAGCAGCTCCTCGACAGGGGGCGCAGAAGCTTTCTTT. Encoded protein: CASSSSTGGAEAFF. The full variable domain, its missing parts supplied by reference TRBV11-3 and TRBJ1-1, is EAGVVQSPRYKIIEKKQPVAFWCNPISGHNTLYWYLQNLGQGPELLIRYENEEAVDDSQLPKDRFSAERLKGVDSTLKIQPAELGDSAVYLCASSSSTGGAEAFFGQGTRLTVV.

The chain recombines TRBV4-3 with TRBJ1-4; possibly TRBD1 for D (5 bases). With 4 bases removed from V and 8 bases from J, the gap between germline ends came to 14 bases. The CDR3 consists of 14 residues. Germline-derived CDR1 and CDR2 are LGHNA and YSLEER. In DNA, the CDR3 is TGCGCCAGCAGCCCCCGGGGCCGAGAGGAAAAACTGTTTTTT. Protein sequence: CASSPRGREEKLFF.

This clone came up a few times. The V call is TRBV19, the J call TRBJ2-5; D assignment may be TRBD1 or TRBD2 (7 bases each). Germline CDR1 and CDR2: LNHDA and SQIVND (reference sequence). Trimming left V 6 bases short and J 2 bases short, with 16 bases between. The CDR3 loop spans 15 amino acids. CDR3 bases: TGTGCCAGTAGCCACCCAGGGGGGGGGCAAGAGACCCAGTACTTC. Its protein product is CASSHPGGGQETQYF.

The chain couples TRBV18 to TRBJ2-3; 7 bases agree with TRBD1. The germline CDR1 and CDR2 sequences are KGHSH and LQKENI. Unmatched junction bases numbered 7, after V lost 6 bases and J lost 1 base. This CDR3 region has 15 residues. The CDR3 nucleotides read TGTGCCAGCTCCAGGGGGTACAGGGGCACAGATACGCAGTATTTT. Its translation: CASSRGYRGTDTQYF.

This CDR3 is CASSPSRDVVTIYF. The CDR3 region has the DNA TGTGCCAGCAGCCCGTCCCGGGACGTCGTAACCATATATTTT. This sequence joins TRBV11-2 and TRBJ1-3; tentatively, D is TRBD1 (5 bases). The CDR3 consists of 14 residues. The germline V gene encodes CDR1 SGHAT and CDR2 FQNNGV. Trimming shortened V by 5 bases and J by 10 bases, and 18 bases separated the two germline ends.

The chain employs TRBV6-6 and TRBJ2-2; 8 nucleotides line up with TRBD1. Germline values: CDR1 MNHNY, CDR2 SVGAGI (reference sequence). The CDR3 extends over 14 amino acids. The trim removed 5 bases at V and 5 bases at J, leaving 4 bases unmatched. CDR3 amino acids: CASSRQGWTGELFF. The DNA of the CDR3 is TGTGCCAGCAGTAGACAGGGGTGGACCGGGGAGCTGTTTTTT.

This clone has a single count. As DNA, the CDR3 is TGTGCCATCAAGGGGCCCCAGGGTACTGGGGCCAACGTCCTGACTTTC. It encodes CAIKGPQGTGANVLTF. The rearrangement uses TRBV10-3 and TRBJ2-6; perhaps TRBD1 as D (5 bases). Germline assignment: CDR1 ENHRY and CDR2 SYGVKD. The CDR3 sequence is 16 residues long. V shed 7 bases and J shed 2 bases, with 15 bases lying between them.

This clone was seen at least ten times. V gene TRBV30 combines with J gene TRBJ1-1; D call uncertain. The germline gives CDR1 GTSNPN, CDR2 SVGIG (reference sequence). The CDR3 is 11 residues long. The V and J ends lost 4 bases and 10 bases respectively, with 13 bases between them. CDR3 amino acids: CAWKREGGAFF. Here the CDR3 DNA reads TGTGCCTGGAAAAGGGAAGGAGGAGCTTTCTTT.

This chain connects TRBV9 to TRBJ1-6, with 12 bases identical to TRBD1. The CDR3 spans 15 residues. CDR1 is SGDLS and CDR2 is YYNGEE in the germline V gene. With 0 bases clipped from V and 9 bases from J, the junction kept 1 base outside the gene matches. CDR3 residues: CASSVGGQGASPLHF. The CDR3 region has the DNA TGTGCCAGCAGCGTAGGGGGACAGGGGGCTTCACCCCTCCACTTT.

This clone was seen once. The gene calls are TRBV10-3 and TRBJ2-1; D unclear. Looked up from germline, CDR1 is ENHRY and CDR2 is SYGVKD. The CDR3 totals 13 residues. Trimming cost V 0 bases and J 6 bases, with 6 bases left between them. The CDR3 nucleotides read TGTGCCATCAGTGAGTCTAGGCCCAATGAGCAGTTCTTC. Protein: CAISESRPNEQFF.

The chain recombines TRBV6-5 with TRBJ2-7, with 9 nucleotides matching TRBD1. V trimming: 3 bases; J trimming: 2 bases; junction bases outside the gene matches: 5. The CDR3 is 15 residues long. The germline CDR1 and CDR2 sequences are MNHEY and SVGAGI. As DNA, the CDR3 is TGTGCCAGCAGTTATGGGACAGGGTATGCCTACGAGCAGTACTTC. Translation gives CASSYGTGYAYEQYF.